The 5 T cell receptor beta chains presented below share a single source sample, sequenced in a study of T cells in tumors after PD-1 blockade. Sequencing used immunoSEQ multiplex PCR; TCRdb keeps in-frame clones, though not all of them. The sample records 11,000 to 15,000 clones, around 68% being singletons. This specimen was tumor tissue, taken after anti-PD-1 treatment. These receptors were collected from a human donor with cutaneous squamous cell carcinoma.

This clone was seen a few times. The gene calls are TRBV19 and TRBJ1-2, with unresolved D. This CDR3 spans 13 amino acids. Germline CDR1 reads LNHDA; CDR2 reads SQIVND (reference sequence). The V end lost 2 bases, the J end lost 8 bases, and 12 bases lay between the germline ends. Written as DNA, the CDR3 is TGTGCCAGTAGTATACGGGTCCAGTCGGGCTACACCTTC. It yields the protein CASSIRVQSGYTF.

This chain links TRBV4-2 with TRBJ2-2; 11 nucleotides agree with TRBD2. The germline CDR1 and CDR2 sequences are LGHNA and YNFKEQ. The CDR3 length is 18 residues. V trimming: 1 base; J trimming: 6 bases; junction bases outside the gene matches: 10. CDR3 region: CASSQVVRTSGSAGELFF. The CDR3 DNA reads as TGTGCCAGCAGCCAAGTCGTGCGGACTAGCGGGTCTGCCGGGGAGCTGTTTTTT.

The genes are TRBV6-5 and TRBJ2-3; 7 bases are a match to TRBD1. This CDR3 has 15 amino acids. CDR1 is MNHEY and CDR2 is SVGAGI in the germline V gene. The V and J ends lost 8 bases and 1 base, in that order; junction bases with no gene match: 9. This chain's CDR3 is CASSFTGVRTDTQYF. For the CDR3, the DNA is TGTGCCAGCTCATTCACAGGGGTCCGCACAGATACGCAGTATTTT.

The chain uses TRBV27 and TRBJ2-5; TRBD2 matches at 8 bases. This CDR3 comprises 16 residues. Germline loops: CDR1 MNHEY, CDR2 SMNVEV (reference sequence). The V and J ends lost 2 bases and 3 bases, in that order; junction bases with no gene match: 8. As DNA, the CDR3 is TGTGCCAGCAGTTTAGGCGGGGGGCATGGAGAAGAGACCCAGTACTTC. Its protein product is CASSLGGGHGEETQYF.

The chain couples TRBV5-1 to TRBJ2-2, with D unclear. Looked up from germline, CDR1 is SGHRS and CDR2 is YFSETQ. CDR3 length: 11 amino acids. V was shortened by 1 base and J by 7 bases, with 2 bases between the two germline ends. DNA for the CDR3: TGCGCCAGCAGCTTGAACGGGGAGCTGTTTTTT. Residues: CASSLNGELFF. Filled out from reference TRBV5-1 and TRBJ2-2, the complete variable domain reads KAGVTQTPRYLIKTRGQQVTLSCSPISGHRSVSWYQQTPGQGLQFLFEYFSETQRNKGNFPGRFSGRQFSNSRSEMNVSTLELGDSALYLCASSLNGELFFGEGSRLTVL.